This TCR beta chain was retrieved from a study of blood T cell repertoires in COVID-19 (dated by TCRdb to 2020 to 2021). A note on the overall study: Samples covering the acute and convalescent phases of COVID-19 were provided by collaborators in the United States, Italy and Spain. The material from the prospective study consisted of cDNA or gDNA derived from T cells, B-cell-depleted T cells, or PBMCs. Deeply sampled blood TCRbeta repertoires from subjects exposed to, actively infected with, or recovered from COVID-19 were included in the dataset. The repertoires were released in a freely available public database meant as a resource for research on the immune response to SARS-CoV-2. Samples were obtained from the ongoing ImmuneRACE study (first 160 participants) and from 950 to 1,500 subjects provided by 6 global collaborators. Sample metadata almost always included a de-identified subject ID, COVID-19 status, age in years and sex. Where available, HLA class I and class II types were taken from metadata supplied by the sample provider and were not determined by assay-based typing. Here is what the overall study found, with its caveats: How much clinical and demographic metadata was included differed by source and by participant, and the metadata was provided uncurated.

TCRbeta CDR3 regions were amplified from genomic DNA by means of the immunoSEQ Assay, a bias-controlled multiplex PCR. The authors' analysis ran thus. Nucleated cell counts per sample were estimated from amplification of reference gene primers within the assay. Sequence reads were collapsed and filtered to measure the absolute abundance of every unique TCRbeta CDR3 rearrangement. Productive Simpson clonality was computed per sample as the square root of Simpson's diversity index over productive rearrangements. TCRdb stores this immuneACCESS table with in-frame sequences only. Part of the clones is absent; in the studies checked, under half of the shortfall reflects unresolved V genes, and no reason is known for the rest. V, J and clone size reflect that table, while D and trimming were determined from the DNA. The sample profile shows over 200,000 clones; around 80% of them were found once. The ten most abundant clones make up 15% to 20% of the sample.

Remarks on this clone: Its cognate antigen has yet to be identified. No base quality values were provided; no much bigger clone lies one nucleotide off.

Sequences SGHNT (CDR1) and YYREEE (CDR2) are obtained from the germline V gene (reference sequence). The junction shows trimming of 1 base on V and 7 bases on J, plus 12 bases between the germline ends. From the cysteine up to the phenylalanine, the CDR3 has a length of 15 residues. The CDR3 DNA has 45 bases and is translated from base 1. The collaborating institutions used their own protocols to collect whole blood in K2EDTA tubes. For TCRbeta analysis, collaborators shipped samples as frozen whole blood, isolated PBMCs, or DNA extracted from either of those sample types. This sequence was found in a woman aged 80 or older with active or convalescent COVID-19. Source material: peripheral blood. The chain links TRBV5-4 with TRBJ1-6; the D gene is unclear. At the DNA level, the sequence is TGTGCCAGCAGCTTGTACCAGGCTTACAATTCACCCCTCCACTTT. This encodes CASSLYQAYNSPLHF.